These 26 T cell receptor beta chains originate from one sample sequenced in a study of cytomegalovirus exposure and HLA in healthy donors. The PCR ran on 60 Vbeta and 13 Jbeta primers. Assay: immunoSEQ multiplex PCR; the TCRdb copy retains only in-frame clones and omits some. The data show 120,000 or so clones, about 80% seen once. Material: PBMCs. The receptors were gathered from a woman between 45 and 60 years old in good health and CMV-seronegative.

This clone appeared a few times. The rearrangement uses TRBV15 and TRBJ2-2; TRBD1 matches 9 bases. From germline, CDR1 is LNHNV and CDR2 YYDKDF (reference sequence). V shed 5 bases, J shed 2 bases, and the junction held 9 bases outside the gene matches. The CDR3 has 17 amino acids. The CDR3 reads CATSRVPGQGNTGELFF. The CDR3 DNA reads TGTGCCACCAGCCGTGTACCGGGACAGGGTAACACCGGGGAGCTGTTTTTT.

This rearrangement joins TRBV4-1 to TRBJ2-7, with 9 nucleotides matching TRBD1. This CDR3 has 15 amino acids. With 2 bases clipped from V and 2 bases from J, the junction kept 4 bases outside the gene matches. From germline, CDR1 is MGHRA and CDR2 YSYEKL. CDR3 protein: CASSQQQGAPYEQYF. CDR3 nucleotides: TGCGCCAGCAGCCAACAACAGGGGGCCCCCTACGAGCAGTACTTC.

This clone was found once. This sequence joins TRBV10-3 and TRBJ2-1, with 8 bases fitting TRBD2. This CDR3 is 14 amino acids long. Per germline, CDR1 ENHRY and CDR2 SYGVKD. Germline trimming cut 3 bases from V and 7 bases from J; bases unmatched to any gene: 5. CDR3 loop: CAISDPGLANEQFF. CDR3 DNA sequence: TGTGCCATCAGTGATCCCGGACTAGCTAATGAGCAGTTCTTC.

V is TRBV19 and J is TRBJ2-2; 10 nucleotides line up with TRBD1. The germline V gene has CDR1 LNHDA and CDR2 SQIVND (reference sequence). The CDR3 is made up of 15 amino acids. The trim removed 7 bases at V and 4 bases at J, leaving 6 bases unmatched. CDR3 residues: CASTRRTGGTGELFF. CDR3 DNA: TGTGCCAGTACCCGTCGGACAGGGGGCACCGGGGAGCTGTTTTTT.

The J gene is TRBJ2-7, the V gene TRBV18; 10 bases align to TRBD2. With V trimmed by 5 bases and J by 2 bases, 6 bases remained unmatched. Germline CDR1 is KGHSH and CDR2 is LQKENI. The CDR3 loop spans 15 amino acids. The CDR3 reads CASSSGLAMTYEQYF. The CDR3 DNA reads TGTGCCAGCTCATCGGGACTAGCGATGACCTACGAGCAGTACTTC.

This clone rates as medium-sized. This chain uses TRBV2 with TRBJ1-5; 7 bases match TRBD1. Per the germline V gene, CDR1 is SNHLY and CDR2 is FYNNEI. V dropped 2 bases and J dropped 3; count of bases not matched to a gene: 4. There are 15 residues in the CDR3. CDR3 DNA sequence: TGTGCCAGCAGTGAATGGGACAGCCCCAATCAGCCCCAGCATTTT. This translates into CASSEWDSPNQPQHF.

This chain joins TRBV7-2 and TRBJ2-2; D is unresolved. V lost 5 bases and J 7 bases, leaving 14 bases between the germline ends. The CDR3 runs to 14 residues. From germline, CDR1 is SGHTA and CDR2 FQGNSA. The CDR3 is CASSPQAYRGELFF. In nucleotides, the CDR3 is TGTGCCAGCAGCCCGCAAGCGTACCGCGGGGAGCTGTTTTTT.

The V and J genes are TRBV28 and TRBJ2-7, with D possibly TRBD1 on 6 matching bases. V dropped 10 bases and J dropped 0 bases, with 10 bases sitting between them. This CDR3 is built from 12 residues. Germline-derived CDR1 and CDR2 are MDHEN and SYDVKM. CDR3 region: CATWDNSYEQYF. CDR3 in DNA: TGTGCCACTTGGGACAACTCCTACGAGCAGTACTTC.

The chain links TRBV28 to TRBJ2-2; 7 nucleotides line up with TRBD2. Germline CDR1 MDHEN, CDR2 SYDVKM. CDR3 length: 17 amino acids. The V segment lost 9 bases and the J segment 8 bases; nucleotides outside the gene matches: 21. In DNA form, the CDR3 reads TGTGCCAGTACCGCTGGAGGGAGGGCCGAGTTGGTTGGGGAGCTGTTTTTT. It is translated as CASTAGGRAELVGELFF.

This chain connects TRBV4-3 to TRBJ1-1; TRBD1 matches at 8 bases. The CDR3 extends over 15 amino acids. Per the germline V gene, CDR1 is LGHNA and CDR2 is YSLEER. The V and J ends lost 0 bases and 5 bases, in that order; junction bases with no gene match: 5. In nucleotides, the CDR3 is TGCGCCAGCAGCCAAGATCAAGGACAGGGAACTGAAGCTTTCTTT. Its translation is CASSQDQGQGTEAFF.

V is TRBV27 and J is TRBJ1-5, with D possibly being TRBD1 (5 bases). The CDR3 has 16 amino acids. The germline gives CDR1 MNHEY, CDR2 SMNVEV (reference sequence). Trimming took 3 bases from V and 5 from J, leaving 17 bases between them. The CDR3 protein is CASSFLGHPEDQPQHF. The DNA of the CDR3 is TGTGCCAGCAGTTTTCTTGGACACCCGGAAGATCAGCCCCAGCATTTT.

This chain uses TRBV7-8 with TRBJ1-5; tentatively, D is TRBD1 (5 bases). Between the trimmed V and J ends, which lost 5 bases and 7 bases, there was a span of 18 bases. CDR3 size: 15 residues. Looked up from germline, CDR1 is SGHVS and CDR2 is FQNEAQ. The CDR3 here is CASSALNGGDQPQHF. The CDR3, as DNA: TGTGCCAGCAGCGCCCTGAACGGGGGGGACCAGCCCCAGCATTTT.

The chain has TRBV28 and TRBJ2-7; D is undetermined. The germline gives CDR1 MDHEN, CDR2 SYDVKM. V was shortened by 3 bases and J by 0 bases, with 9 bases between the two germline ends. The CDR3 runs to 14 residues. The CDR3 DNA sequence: TGTGCCAGCAGTTTCAACAGTCTCTCCTACGAGCAGTACTTC. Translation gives CASSFNSLSYEQYF.

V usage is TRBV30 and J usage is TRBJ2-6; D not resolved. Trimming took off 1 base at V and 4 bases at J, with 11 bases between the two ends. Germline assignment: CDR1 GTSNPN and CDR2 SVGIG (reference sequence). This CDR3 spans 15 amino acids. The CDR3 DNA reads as TGTGCCTGGAGTGCAACAAGAATCGGGGCCAACGTCCTGACTTTC. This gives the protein CAWSATRIGANVLTF.

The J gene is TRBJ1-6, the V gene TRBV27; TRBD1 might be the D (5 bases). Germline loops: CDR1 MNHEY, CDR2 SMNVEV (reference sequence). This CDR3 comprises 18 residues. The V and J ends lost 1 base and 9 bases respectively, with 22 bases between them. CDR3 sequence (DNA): TGTGCCAGCAGTTTATGGGGACCTCCCGGGAGAGAGGTTTCACCCCTCCACTTT. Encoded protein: CASSLWGPPGREVSPLHF.

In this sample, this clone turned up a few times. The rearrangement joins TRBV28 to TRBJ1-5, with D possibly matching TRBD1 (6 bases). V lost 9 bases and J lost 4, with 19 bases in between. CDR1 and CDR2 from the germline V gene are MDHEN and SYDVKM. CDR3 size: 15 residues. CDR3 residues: CASLGHLGSNQPQHF. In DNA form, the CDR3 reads TGTGCCAGTCTGGGACATTTGGGTTCGAATCAGCCCCAGCATTTT.

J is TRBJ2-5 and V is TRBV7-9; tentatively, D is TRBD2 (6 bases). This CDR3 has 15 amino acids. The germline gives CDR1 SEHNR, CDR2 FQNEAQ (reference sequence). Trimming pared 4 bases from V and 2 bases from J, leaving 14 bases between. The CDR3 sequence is CASSSLGLRQETQYF. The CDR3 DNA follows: TGTGCCAGCAGCTCGTTGGGACTGCGACAAGAGACCCAGTACTTC.

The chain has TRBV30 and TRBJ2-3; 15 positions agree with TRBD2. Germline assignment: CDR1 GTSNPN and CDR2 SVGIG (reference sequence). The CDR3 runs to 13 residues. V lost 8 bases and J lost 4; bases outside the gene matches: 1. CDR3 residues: CAGLAGGADTQYF. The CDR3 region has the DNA TGTGCCGGACTAGCGGGAGGGGCAGATACGCAGTATTTT.

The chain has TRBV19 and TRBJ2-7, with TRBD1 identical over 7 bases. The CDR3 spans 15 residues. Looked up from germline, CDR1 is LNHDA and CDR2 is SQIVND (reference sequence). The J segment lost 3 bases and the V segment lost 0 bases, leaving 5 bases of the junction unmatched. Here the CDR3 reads CASSIEGTANYEQYF. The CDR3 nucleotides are TGTGCCAGTAGTATAGAAGGGACAGCCAACTACGAGCAGTACTTC. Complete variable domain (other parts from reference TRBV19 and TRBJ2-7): DGGITQSPKYLFRKEGQNVTLSCEQNLNHDAMYWYRQDPGQGLRLIYYSQIVNDFQKGDIAEGYSVSREKKESFPLTVTSAQKNPTAFYLCASSIEGTANYEQYFGPGTRLTVT.

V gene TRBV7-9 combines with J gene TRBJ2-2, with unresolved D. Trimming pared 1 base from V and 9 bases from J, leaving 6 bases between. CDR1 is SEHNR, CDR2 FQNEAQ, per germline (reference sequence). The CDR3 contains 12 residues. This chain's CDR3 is CASSLDARELFF. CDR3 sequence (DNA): TGTGCCAGCAGCTTAGATGCGCGGGAGCTGTTTTTT. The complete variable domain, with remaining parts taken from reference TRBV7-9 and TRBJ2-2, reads DTGVSQNPRHKITKRGQNVTFRCDPISEHNRLYWYRQTLGQGPEFLTYFQNEAQLEKSRLLSDRFSAERPKGSFSTLEIQRTEQGDSAMYLCASSLDARELFFGEGSRLTVL.

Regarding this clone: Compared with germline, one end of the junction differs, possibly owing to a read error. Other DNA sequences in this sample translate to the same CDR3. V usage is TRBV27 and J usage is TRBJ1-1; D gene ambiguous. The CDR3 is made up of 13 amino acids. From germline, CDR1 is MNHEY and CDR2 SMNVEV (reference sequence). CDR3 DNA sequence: TGTGCCAGCAGCTTATCCCGGAACACTGAAGCTTTCTTT. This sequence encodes CASSLSRNTEAFF.

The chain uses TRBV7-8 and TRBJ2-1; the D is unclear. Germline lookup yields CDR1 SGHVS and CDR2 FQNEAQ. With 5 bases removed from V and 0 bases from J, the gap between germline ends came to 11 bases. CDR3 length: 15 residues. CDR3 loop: CASSPDTSSYNEQFF. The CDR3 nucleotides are TGTGCCAGCAGCCCAGACACGAGCTCCTACAATGAGCAGTTCTTC.

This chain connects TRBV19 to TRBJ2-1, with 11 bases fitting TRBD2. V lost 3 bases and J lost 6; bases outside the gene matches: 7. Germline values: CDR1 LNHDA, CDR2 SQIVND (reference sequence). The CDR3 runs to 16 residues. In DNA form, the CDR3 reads TGTGCCAGTAGTATCCCCGCTCTAGCGGGAGGCAATGAGCAGTTCTTC. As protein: CASSIPALAGGNEQFF.

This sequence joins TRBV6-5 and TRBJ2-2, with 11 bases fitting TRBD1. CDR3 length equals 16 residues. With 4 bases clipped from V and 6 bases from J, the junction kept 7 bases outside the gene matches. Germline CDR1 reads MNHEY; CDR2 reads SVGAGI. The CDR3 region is CASSSDRGRVSGELFF. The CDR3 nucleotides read TGTGCCAGCAGTTCGGACAGGGGGCGAGTGTCCGGGGAGCTGTTTTTT.

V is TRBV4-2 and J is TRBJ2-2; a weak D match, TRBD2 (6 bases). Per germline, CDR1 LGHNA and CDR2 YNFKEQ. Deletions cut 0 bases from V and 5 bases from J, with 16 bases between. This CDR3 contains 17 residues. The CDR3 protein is CASSQEDPSAETGELFF. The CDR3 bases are TGTGCCAGCAGCCAAGAGGATCCTAGCGCCGAGACCGGGGAGCTGTTTTTT.

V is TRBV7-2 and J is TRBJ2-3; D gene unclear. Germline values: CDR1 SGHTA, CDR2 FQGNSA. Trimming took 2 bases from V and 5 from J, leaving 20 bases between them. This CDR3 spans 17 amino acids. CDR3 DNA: TGTGCCAGCAGCTTACTGCGGCTGGCGCGGCGGTTAGATACGCAGTATTTT. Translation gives CASSLLRLARRLDTQYF.